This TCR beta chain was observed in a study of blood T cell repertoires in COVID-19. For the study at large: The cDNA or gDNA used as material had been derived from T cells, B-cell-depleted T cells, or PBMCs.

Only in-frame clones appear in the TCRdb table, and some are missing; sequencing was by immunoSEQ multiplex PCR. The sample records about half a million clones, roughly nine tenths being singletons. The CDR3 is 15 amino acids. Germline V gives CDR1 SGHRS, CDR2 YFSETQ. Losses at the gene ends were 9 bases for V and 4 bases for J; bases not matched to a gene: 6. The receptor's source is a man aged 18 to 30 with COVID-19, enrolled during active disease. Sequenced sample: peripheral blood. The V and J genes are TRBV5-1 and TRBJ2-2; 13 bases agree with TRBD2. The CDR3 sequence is CATRGTSGATGELFF. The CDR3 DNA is TGCGCCACCCGCGGGACTAGCGGGGCCACCGGGGAGCTGTTTTTT. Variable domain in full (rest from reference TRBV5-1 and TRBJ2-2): KAGVTQTPRYLIKTRGQQVTLSCSPISGHRSVSWYQQTPGQGLQFLFEYFSETQRNKGNFPGRFSGRQFSNSRSEMNVSTLELGDSALYLCATRGTSGATGELFFGEGSRLTVL.